The rows below give T cell receptor beta chains drawn from one sample of a study of cytomegalovirus exposure and HLA in healthy donors. The assay was immunoSEQ multiplex PCR, and TCRdb's table has in-frame clones only and misses some. Among about 130,000 clones, around 85% were seen once, and the ten largest hold 3.5% to 4.5%. The material sequenced was PBMCs. The receptors originated from a man aged 18-30 years in good health and CMV-seropositive. Both conserved end residues are part of each CDR3. The order of the fields is CDR3 DNA, CDR3 protein, V gene, D gene, CDR3 length, J gene, clone size. The D gene is left open where the match is weak. Clone size is given for some rows only: seen once, a few or many times, or a class if the clone is expanded.

TGTGCCAGTAGTACCTTAGACCCCCGGCGGGGCTATGGCTACACCTTC CASSTLDPRRGYGYTF TRBV19 - 16 TRBJ1-2 -
TGTGCCAGCAGTTCGCCTAGCGGGAGGGTCCATGGGGAGCAGTTCTTC CASSSPSGRVHGEQFF TRBV28 TRBD2 16 TRBJ2-1 -
TGTGCCAGCAGCTTGGATGGTAGCGGGGGAAACATTCAGTACTTC CASSLDGSGGNIQYF TRBV5-6 TRBD2 15 TRBJ2-4 -
TGTGCCAGCAGCGTAGACTTGACACATGGCTACACCTTC CASSVDLTHGYTF TRBV9 - 13 TRBJ1-2 -
TGTGCCAGCAGTTTTTCGGACAGGGGGAGCTCCTATAATTCACCCCTCCACTTT CASSFSDRGSSYNSPLHF TRBV5-5 TRBD1 18 TRBJ1-6 -
TGTGCCAGCAGCCCCGTGGTGGGGGGCGAGCAGTACTTC CASSPVVGGEQYF TRBV5-6 - 13 TRBJ2-7 few
TGTGCCAGCATCAAACCCGAGCGGGCCTACACAGATACGCAGTATTTT CASIKPERAYTDTQYF TRBV5-8 - 16 TRBJ2-3 few
TGTGCCAGCACCGCGAGTGGGGGCGCTGAAGCTTTCTTT CASTASGGAEAFF TRBV7-9 - 13 TRBJ1-1 -
TGTGCCAGCACCCCGGCGGGACAGGGGGACAGGGGCCTCTATGGCTACACCTTC CASTPAGQGDRGLYGYTF TRBV25-1 TRBD1 18 TRBJ1-2 few
TGTGCCAGCAGTGAACCCGGGACAGGGAGGGGGTATGGCTACACCTTC CASSEPGTGRGYGYTF TRBV6-1 TRBD1 16 TRBJ1-2 few
TGTGCCAGCAAGGGGGGGGAAAGCAAGCACTCACCCCTCCACTTT CASKGGESKHSPLHF TRBV2 - 15 TRBJ1-6 -
TGCAGCGTTTTTTATGTGGGACAGGAGTCCGAGCAGTACTTC CSVFYVGQESEQYF TRBV29-1 TRBD1 14 TRBJ2-7 once
TGTGCCAGCAGCCCCCCCGCGGATGGCTACACCTTC CASSPPADGYTF TRBV7-9 - 12 TRBJ1-2 few
TGTGCCAGTAGTAACACCGGGACAGGGAGTATCTATGGCTACACCTTC CASSNTGTGSIYGYTF TRBV19 TRBD1 16 TRBJ1-2 -
TGCGCCAGCAGCCCGGATTTGTCCGGGGAGACCCAGTACTTC CASSPDLSGETQYF TRBV5-1 - 14 TRBJ2-5 -
TGTGCCAGCAGCTTAAGGGGGGGACTTACAGATACGCAGTATTTT CASSLRGGLTDTQYF TRBV13 - 15 TRBJ2-3 -
TGTGCCAGCAGAAGGGACAGAAGGGGCACAGATACGCAGTATTTT CASRRDRRGTDTQYF TRBV7-2 TRBD1 15 TRBJ2-3 -
TGTGCCAGTAGTAGCCCCCTCGTGGCGGGGAGCACAGATACGCAGTATTTT CASSSPLVAGSTDTQYF TRBV19 - 17 TRBJ2-3 -
TGTGCCAGCAGCCCCTTAGCGGGAGATACGCAGTATTTT CASSPLAGDTQYF TRBV13 TRBD2 13 TRBJ2-3 -
TGTGCCAGTAGTATTTTCACGCTAGCGGACTACAATGAGCAGTTCTTC CASSIFTLADYNEQFF TRBV19 TRBD2 16 TRBJ2-1 -
TGTGCCAGCAGTGTAGCGGGGGGGGTAGGGACCCAGTACTTC CASSVAGGVGTQYF TRBV2 TRBD2 14 TRBJ2-5 -
TGTGCCAGCAGTGTAATCGGACAGGGGGCGGATGAGCAGTTCTTC CASSVIGQGADEQFF TRBV2 TRBD1 15 TRBJ2-1 -
TGTGCCTGGAGTCGGACAGGGCAGGATTTCCGCTATGGCTACACCTTC CAWSRTGQDFRYGYTF TRBV30 TRBD1 16 TRBJ1-2 -
TGTGCCAGCAGCTTGGGACAGGGGGAGGCAATCTATGGCTACACCTTC CASSLGQGEAIYGYTF TRBV5-4 TRBD1 16 TRBJ1-2 -
TGTGCCAGCAGCGAAACAGAGTACAATGAGCAGTTCTTC CASSETEYNEQFF TRBV6-5 - 13 TRBJ2-1 once
TGTGCCATCAGGACAGACACCTACGAGCAGTACTTC CAIRTDTYEQYF TRBV10-3 - 12 TRBJ2-7 once
TGTGCCAGCAGCCAAGATTTCCTAGGTGGAAACACCATATATTTT CASSQDFLGGNTIYF TRBV4-2 - 15 TRBJ1-3 -
TGTGCCAGCAGCTTCGGGGGGGCCGGGGAGCTGTTTTTT CASSFGGAGELFF TRBV7-7 TRBD2 13 TRBJ2-2 -
TGTGCCAGCAGTGAATCGTATAGCAATCAGCCCCAGCATTTT CASSESYSNQPQHF TRBV2 - 14 TRBJ1-5 medium-sized
TGTGCCAGCAGCTTGGCACCGGGACAGGGGGCGCGAACAGATACGCAGTATTTT CASSLAPGQGARTDTQYF TRBV7-8 TRBD1 18 TRBJ2-3 -
TGTGCCAGCAGCTCGACAGATACGCAGTATTTT CASSSTDTQYF TRBV5-4 - 11 TRBJ2-3 few
TGTGCCAGCAGCTTCACAGGGATCGAGCAGTACTTC CASSFTGIEQYF TRBV7-9 - 12 TRBJ2-7 -
TGTGCCAGCAGCCCCGACAGGGGCCCCTACAATGAGCAGTTCTTC CASSPDRGPYNEQFF TRBV6-5 TRBD1 15 TRBJ2-1 -
TGTGCCAGCAGCTTGGCGAAGGCAGGGGGCTACACCGGGGAGCTGTTTTTT CASSLAKAGGYTGELFF TRBV5-8 TRBD1 17 TRBJ2-2 -
TGTGCCAGTAGTAGACGAAGTGGGACAGCAGGGGATCAGCCCCAGCATTTT CASSRRSGTAGDQPQHF TRBV19 TRBD1 17 TRBJ1-5 once
TGTGCCGGCAGCTTGGGGGGAGCGGCAGATACGCAGTATTTT CAGSLGGAADTQYF TRBV5-6 - 14 TRBJ2-3 -
TGTGCCAGTAGTACAGGGGGAGGACAGCCCCAGCATTTT CASSTGGGQPQHF TRBV19 TRBD1 13 TRBJ1-5 -
TGTGCCAGTGTTGAGAGAATCAATCAGCCCCAGCATTTT CASVERINQPQHF TRBV19 - 13 TRBJ1-5 few
TGTGCCAGCAATGGGTACGGGGTTGGTAATGGAAAACTGTTTTTT CASNGYGVGNGKLFF TRBV28 - 15 TRBJ1-4 -
TGTGCCAGCAGTTTAAAGGGACTCAGTTCAGATACGCAGTATTTT CASSLKGLSSDTQYF TRBV6-5 - 15 TRBJ2-3 -
TGTGCCAGCAGCTCCTCAGGGGCCGCCTCCCAAGAGACCCAGTACTTC CASSSSGAASQETQYF TRBV5-6 - 16 TRBJ2-5 -
TGCGCCAGCAGCCAAGATTCCGGGGTTGGCTACACCTTC CASSQDSGVGYTF TRBV4-1 - 13 TRBJ1-2 -
TGTGCCAGCAGCTTACGGGAGGGCTCGGAGACCCAGTACTTC CASSLREGSETQYF TRBV7-2 TRBD2 14 TRBJ2-5 -
TGTGCCAGCAGCGCCCGGGACAGGGGGCTTCGATATGGCTACACCTTC CASSARDRGLRYGYTF TRBV13 TRBD1 16 TRBJ1-2 -
TGCAGCGTTGGGACTGCGGGACTAGCGGGAGGGGCGTACGAGCAGTACTTC CSVGTAGLAGGAYEQYF TRBV29-1 TRBD2 17 TRBJ2-7 -
TGTGCCAGCAGCTTAATCGACACCATATATTTT CASSLIDTIYF TRBV7-2 - 11 TRBJ1-3 once